This T cell receptor (beta chain) originates from a study of T cells in Graves' hyperthyroidism and ophthalmopathy. Study information: The initial diagnosis was the point when peripheral blood was collected, ahead of any treatment. Whole-study findings and limits: From stable hyperthyroidism, ophthalmopathy was set apart by a 13 V-J model. Onset of ophthalmopathy came a median approximately 6 months after the model predicted it.

This clonotype was found many times. Its antigen is unknown. Germline V gene lookup returns CDR1 SGHRS and CDR2 YFSETQ. CDR3 length: 13 amino acids. Between the trimmed V and J ends, which lost 5 bases and 5 bases, there was a span of 14 bases. Amplification of TCR beta CDR3 regions used RNA as the template. TCR CDR3 underwent first-round RT-PCR with the HTBI primer set. TCRdb re-called the multiplex PCR reads with MiXCR, one entry per CDR3 protein. The data show under 600,000 distinct CDR3 sequences, more than 15% seen once. The study left out patients who had uncontrolled infection, other autoimmune disease, pregnancy or lactation.

The origin of this receptor is a woman between 40 and 55 years old with Graves' ophthalmopathy. The specimen was blood. The chain couples TRBV5-1 to TRBJ2-7; tentative D call: TRBD1 (6 bases). The CDR3 here is CASSQTTGNEQYF. The CDR3 coding sequence is TGCGCCAGCAGTCAGACGACAGGAAACGAGCAGTACTTC.